The 16 T cell receptor beta chains given below trace back to one sample, sequenced in a study of T cell responses to AZD1222 COVID-19 vaccine. Generated by immunoSEQ multiplex PCR, the TCRdb table keeps only in-frame clones and is missing some. This table holds 95,000 to 120,000 clones, around nine tenths found once. Source: peripheral blood, taken on day 0 of MenACWY control vaccination. The receptors stem from an adult in good health.

The rearrangement links TRBV11-2 to TRBJ1-2; 7 nucleotides align to TRBD1. V was clipped by 2 bases and J by 3 bases; unmatched bases: 3. The CDR3 extends over 14 amino acids. Looked up from germline, CDR1 is SGHAT and CDR2 is FQNNGV. The CDR3 sequence is CASSLSQGHYGYTF. The CDR3, as DNA: TGTGCCAGCAGCTTATCACAGGGGCACTATGGCTACACCTTC.

The chain joins TRBV7-2 to TRBJ1-6; D uncertain. CDR1 is SGHTA, CDR2 FQGNSA, per germline. This CDR3 contains 13 residues. Trimming pared 7 bases from V and 15 bases from J, leaving 19 bases between. The CDR3 sequence: CASTSQPRAVLHF. As DNA, the CDR3 is TGTGCCAGCACCTCCCAGCCCCGAGCCGTCCTCCACTTT.

This chain uses TRBV29-1 with TRBJ2-7; TRBD2 is a possible D gene (6 bases). V was trimmed by 3 bases and J by 1 base, leaving 10 bases between them. The length of the CDR3 is 13 residues. CDR1 SQVTM and CDR2 ANQGSEA come from the germline V gene. CDR3 bases: TGCAGCGTTGACTCCGGGGGATCCTACGAGCAGTACTTC. Translating gives CSVDSGGSYEQYF.

The chain joins TRBV5-1 to TRBJ2-7; no definite D call. The CDR3 is made up of 12 amino acids. Trimming removed 4 bases at V and 6 bases at J, with 11 bases between. CDR1 and CDR2 (germline): SGHRS, YFSETQ. For the CDR3, the DNA is TGCGCCAGCAGCCACGGGTCTACCGAGCAGTACTTC. It translates to CASSHGSTEQYF.

The chain employs TRBV7-3 and TRBJ1-6, with 7 bases identical to TRBD1. The trim removed 5 bases at V and 4 bases at J, leaving 8 bases unmatched. The CDR3 is made up of 16 amino acids. Germline V lookup: CDR1 SGHTA, CDR2 FQGTGA. The CDR3 loop is CASSQGDSRYNSPLHF. The CDR3 bases are TGTGCCAGCAGCCAGGGGGACAGTCGGTATAATTCACCCCTCCACTTT.

The CDR3 reads CASSESFRSIQYF. The CDR3 DNA reads as TGTGCCAGCAGTGAAAGTTTCCGTAGCATTCAGTACTTC. The V call is TRBV6-1, the J call TRBJ2-4; unclear D gene. The length of the CDR3 is 13 residues. V was trimmed by 2 bases and J by 9 bases, leaving 11 bases between them. In germline, CDR1 is MNHNS, CDR2 SASEGT.

This sequence joins TRBV23-1 and TRBJ2-1; D gene ambiguous. TRBV23-1 is an ORF for which the function is uncertain. The V end lost 5 bases, the J end lost 4 bases, and 6 bases lay between the germline ends. The CDR3 covers 12 residues. CDR3 bases: TGCGCCAGCAGTGGGCCTTACAATGAGCAGTTCTTC. It yields the protein CASSGPYNEQFF.

This clone appeared a single time. This rearrangement joins TRBV14 to TRBJ1-1; 7 bases fit TRBD1. The CDR3 is 15 amino acids. CDR1 is SGHDN and CDR2 is FVKESK in the germline V gene. The V gene end was trimmed by 5 bases and the J gene end by 2 bases; junction bases not matched to a gene: 8. The DNA of the CDR3 is TGTGCCAGCAGCACACGGACAGGAGGTAACACTGAAGCTTTCTTT. Translation: CASSTRTGGNTEAFF.

The chain uses TRBV6-5 and TRBJ1-2; no definite D call. Trimming stripped 0 bases from V and 0 bases from J, with 8 bases between. Germline lookup yields CDR1 MNHEY and CDR2 SVGAGI. The CDR3 contains 15 residues. For the CDR3, the DNA is TGTGCCAGCAGTTACTCCTGGGATTCTAACTATGGCTACACCTTC. Its protein is CASSYSWDSNYGYTF.

A remark on this clone: The CDR3 does not close with the conserved phenylalanine or tryptophan, likely indicating a read error. The gene calls are TRBV29-1 and TRBJ1-6, with 7 bases lining up with TRBD1. The CDR3 runs 13 residues. The junction had 6 bases not matched to a gene; V was cut back by 6 bases and J by 7 bases. Germline CDR1 is SQVTM and CDR2 is ANQGSEA. The CDR3 here is CSVGDSLNSPLHL. The CDR3 DNA sequence: TGCAGCGTCGGGGACAGCTTAAATTCACCCCTCCACCTT.

The rearrangement joins TRBV7-8 to TRBJ1-2; no firm D call. Germline loops: CDR1 SGHVS, CDR2 FQNEAQ. This CDR3 spans 13 amino acids. Trimming cost V 5 bases and J 2 bases, with 9 bases left between them. The DNA for the CDR3 is TGTGCCAGCAGCCCCCCCCAGAACTATGGCTACACCTTC. The encoded protein is CASSPPQNYGYTF.

J is TRBJ1-5 and V is TRBV18, with D perhaps TRBD1 (5 bases). Deletions cut 6 bases from V and 0 bases from J, with 12 bases between. Germline V gene lookup returns CDR1 KGHSH and CDR2 LQKENI. This CDR3 has 15 amino acids. CDR3 DNA: TGTGCCAGCTCTCCGGACACCAATAGCAATCAGCCCCAGCATTTT. This translates into CASSPDTNSNQPQHF.

Only a few counts were recorded for this clone. The genes are TRBV5-4 and TRBJ1-1; D might be TRBD1 (6 bases). Germline-derived CDR1 and CDR2 are SGHNT and YYREEE (reference sequence). V was clipped by 4 bases and J by 3 bases, with 13 bases between them. CDR3 size: 14 residues. CDR3 sequence reads: CASSGRTVDTEAFF. DNA of the CDR3: TGTGCCAGCAGCGGGAGGACAGTTGACACTGAAGCTTTCTTT.

V and J are TRBV6-5 and TRBJ1-2; the D is unclear. Trimming took 6 bases from V and 4 from J, leaving 12 bases between them. The V gene's germline CDR1 is MNHEY and CDR2 SVGAGI. This CDR3 is 13 amino acids long. CDR3 bases: TGTGCCAGCAGCAAGGACCCGTTCTATGGCTACACCTTC. This translates into CASSKDPFYGYTF.

The V and J genes are TRBV7-8 and TRBJ1-1, with 10 bases that match TRBD1. The germline gives CDR1 SGHVS, CDR2 FQNEAQ. The CDR3 runs to 14 residues. With V trimmed by 5 bases and J by 4 bases, 4 bases remained unmatched. This chain's CDR3 is CASSGQGGTTEAFF. In nucleotides, the CDR3 is TGTGCCAGCAGCGGACAGGGGGGGACCACTGAAGCTTTCTTT.

The rearrangement links TRBV30 to TRBJ1-2; no firm D call. The ends were cut back, 3 bases at V and 6 bases at J, with 14 bases in the middle. Germline CDR1 is GTSNPN and CDR2 is SVGIG (reference sequence). The CDR3 has 13 residues. The CDR3 is CAWRVHGEDGYTF. CDR3 DNA sequence: TGTGCCTGGAGGGTCCACGGGGAGGATGGCTACACCTTC.